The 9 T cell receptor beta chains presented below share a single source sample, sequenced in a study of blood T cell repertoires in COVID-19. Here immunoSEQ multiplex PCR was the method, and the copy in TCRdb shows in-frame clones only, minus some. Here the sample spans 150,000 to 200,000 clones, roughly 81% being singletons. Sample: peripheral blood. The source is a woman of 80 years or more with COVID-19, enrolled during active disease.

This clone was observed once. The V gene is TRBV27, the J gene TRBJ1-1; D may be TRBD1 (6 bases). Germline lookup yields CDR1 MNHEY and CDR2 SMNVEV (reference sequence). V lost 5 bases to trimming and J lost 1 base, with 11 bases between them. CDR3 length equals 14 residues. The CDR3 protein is CASSIQGTNTEAFF. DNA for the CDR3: TGTGCCAGCAGTATACAGGGAACGAACACTGAAGCTTTCTTT.

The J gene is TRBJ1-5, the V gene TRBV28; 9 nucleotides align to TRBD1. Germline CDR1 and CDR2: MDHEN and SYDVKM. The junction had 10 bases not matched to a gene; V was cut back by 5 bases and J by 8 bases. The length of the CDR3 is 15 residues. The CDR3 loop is CASSPTGGPGKPQHF. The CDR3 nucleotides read TGTGCCAGCAGTCCTACAGGGGGCCCCGGCAAGCCCCAGCATTTT.

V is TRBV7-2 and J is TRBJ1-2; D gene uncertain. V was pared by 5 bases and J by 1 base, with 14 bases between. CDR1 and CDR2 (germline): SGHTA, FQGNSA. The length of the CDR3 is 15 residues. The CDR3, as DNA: TGTGCCAGCAGCCGGCAGGCCAACTTTAACTATGGCTACACCTTC. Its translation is CASSRQANFNYGYTF.

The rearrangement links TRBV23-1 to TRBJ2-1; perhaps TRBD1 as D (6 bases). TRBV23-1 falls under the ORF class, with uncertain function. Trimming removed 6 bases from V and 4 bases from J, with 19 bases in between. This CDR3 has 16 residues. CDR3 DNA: TGCGCCAGCAGCCTACCTGGGACACCCCTATACAATGAGCAGTTCTTC. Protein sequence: CASSLPGTPLYNEQFF.

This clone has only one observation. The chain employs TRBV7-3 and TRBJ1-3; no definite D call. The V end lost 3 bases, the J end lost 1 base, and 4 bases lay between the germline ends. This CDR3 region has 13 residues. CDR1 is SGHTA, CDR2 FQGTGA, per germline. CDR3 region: CASSLRSGNTIYF. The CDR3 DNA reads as TGTGCCAGCAGCTTGAGGTCTGGAAACACCATATATTTT.

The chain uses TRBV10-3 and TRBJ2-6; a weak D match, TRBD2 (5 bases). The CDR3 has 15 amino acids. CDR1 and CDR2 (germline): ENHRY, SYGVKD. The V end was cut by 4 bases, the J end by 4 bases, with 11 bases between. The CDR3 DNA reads TGTGCCATCAGTGGGACTGTCTCCGGGGCCAACGTCCTGACTTTC. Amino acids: CAISGTVSGANVLTF.

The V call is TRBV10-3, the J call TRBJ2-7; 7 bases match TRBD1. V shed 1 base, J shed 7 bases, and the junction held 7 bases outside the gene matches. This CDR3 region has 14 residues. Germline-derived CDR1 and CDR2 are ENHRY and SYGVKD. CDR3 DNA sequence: TGTGCCATCAGTGAGTACCGACAGGGCGGAGAGCAGTACTTC. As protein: CAISEYRQGGEQYF.

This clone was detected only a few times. In DNA, the CDR3 is TGTGCCAGCAGCCTTTCGGGGGGCCTAGCTTTCTTT. Translation gives CASSLSGGLAFF. The genes are TRBV3-1 (or the pseudogene TRBV3-2) and TRBJ1-1, with D perhaps TRBD1 (6 bases). This CDR3 comprises 12 residues. The germline CDR1 and CDR2 sequences are LGHDT and YNNKEL (reference sequence). The V and J ends lost 4 bases and 10 bases respectively, with 13 bases between them.

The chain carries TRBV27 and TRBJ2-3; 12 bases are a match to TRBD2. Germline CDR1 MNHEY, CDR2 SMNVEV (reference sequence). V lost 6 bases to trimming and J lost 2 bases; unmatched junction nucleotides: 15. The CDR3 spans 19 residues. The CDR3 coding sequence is TGTGCCAGCAGACTATTCCCCACGGGACTAGCGGGCCTCACAGATACGCAGTATTTT. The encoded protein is CASRLFPTGLAGLTDTQYF.